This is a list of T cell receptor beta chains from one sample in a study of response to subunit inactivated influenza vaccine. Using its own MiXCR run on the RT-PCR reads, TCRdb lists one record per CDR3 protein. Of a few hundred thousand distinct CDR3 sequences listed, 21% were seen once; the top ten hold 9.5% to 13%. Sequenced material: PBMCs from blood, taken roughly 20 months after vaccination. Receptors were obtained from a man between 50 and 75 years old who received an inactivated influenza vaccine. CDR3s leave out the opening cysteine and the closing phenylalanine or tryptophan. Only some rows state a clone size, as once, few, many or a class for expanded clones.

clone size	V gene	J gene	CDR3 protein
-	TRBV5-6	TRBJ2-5	ASRHRSRSQETQY
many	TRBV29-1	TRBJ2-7	SVVLAGGEQY
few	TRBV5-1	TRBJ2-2	ASSPRGAGELF
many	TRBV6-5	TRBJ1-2	ASSYSWIRRRRGNYGYT
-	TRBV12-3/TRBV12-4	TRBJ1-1	ASSASSLRAF
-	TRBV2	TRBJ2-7	ASSVSGYEQY
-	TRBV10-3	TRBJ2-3	AITSASTDTQY
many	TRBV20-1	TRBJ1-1	SAREPTGLEAF
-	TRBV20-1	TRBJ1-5	SARETGKSNQPQH
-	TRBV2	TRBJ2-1	ASNRAENSYNEQF
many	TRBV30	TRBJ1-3	AWRRDRSSGNTIY
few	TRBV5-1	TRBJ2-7	ASSPDQYEQY
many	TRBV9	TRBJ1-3	ASSVVPTQGNTIY
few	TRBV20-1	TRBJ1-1	SARDATTNTEAF
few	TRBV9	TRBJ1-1	ASSVADRTTEAF
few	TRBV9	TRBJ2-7	ASSVLSGGFGEQY
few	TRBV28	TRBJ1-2	ASSFPIGQGEANYGYT
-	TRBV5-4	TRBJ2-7	ASSTGQGYYEQY
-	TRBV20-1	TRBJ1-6	SARAKNRAYNSPLH
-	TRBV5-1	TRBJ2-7	ASSTTTGVKY
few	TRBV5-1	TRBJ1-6	ASSLERGFNSPLH
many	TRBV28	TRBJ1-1	ASSLYPNTEAF
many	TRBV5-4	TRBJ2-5	ASSLDSGGAETQY
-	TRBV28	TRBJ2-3	ASSSGGLLTSTDTQY
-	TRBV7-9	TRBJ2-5	ASSVYSGQETQY
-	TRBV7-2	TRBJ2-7	ASSFSPTAPYEQY
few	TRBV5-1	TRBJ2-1	ASSISGVSYNEQF
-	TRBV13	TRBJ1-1	ASSATRAVNTEAF
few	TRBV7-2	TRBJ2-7	ASSLGDQQY
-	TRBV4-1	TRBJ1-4	ASSQRGGNEKLF
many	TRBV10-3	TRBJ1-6	AISGSSGSPLH
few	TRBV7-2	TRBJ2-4	ASSGSIAKNIQY
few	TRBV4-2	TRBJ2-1	ASSPSQQDYEQF
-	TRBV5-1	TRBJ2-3	ASSPLRTSADTDTQY
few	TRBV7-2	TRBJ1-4	ASSSTGLGEKLF
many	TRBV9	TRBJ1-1	ASSQGGIGVTEAF
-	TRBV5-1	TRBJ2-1	ASMGLAEKDEQF
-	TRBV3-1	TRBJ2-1	ASSQIAGGRSEQF
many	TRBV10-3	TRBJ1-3	AISESSRTISGNTIY
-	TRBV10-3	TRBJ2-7	AISLFESSYEQY
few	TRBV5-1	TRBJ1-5	ASSLGTGGSQPQH
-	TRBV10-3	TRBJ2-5	AIRAGELGETQY
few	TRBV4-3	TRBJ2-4	ASSQEEWSNIQY
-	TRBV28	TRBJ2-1	ASSYQGFVYEQF
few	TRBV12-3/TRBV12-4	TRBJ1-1	ASSFGNRGEAF
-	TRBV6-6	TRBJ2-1	ASSDGTSGGSRQF
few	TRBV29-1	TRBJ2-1	SGDSTYNEQF
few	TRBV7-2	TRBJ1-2	ASSLALGARGYT
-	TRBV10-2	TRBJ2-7	ASSDRLGYEQY